The clone carrying this T cell receptor beta chain was detected a few times. This CDR3 contains 16 residues. Trimming cost V 9 bases and J 8 bases, with 28 bases left between them. Germline assignment: CDR1 SGHVS and CDR2 FQNEAQ. One entry per CDR3 protein, called by TCRdb with MiXCR from the 5' RACE reads. The table includes a few hundred thousand distinct CDR3 sequences, around 6.8% detected once. The data are from a study of T cells after yellow fever vaccination. The receptor's source is a young man who received the YFV17D yellow fever vaccine. This chain links TRBV7-8 with TRBJ1-2, with TRBD1 as a possible D gene (6 bases). This specimen consisted of PBMCs, obtained roughly 46 days after the first yellow fever vaccination. As DNA, the CDR3 is TGTGCCAGTGTTGCCCTACCGGAGGGGGGGACTTTAGGCTACACCTTC. It encodes CASVALPEGGTLGYTF.